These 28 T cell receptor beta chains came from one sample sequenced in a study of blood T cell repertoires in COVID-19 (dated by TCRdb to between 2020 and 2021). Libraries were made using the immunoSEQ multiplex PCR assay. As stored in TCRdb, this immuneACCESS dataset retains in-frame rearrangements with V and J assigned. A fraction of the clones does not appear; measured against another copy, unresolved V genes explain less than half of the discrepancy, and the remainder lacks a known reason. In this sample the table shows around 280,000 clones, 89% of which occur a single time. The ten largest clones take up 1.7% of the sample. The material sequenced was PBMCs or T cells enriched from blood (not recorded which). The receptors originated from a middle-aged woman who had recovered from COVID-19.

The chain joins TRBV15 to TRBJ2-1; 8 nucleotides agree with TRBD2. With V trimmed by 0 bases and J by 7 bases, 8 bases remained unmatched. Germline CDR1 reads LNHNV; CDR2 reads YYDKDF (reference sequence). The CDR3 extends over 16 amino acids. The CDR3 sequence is CATSRDPREGRNEQFF. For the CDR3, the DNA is TGTGCCACCAGCAGAGATCCCCGGGAGGGCCGAAATGAGCAGTTCTTC.

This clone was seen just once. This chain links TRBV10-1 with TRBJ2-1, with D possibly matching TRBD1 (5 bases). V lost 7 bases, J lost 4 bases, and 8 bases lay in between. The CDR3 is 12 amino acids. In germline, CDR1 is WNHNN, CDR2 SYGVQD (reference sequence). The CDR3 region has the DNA TGCGCCAGCATCCCAGGGTACAATGAGCAGTTCTTC. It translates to CASIPGYNEQFF.

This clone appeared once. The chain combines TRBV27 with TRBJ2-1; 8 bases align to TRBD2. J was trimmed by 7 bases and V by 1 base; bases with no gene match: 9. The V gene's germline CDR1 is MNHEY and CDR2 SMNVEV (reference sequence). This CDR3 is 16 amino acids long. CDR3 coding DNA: TGTGCCAGCAGTTTATTAAGCGGGAGAGTCAGGAATGAGCAGTTCTTC. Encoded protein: CASSLLSGRVRNEQFF.

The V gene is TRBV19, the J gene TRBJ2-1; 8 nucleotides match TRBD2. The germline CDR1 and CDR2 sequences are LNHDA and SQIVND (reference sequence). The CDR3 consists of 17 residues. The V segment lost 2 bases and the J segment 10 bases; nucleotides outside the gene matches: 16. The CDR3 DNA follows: TGTGCCAGTAGTATATCTCAACTAGCGGCACAAGTGGGGGAGCAGTTCTTC. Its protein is CASSISQLAAQVGEQFF.

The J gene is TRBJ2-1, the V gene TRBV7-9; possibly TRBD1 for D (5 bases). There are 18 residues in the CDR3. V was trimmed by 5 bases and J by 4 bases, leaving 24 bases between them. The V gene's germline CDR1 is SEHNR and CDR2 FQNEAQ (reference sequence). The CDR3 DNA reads TGTGCCAGCAGCCGAGACACAGGTTGGCCCTCTTCGTACAATGAGCAGTTCTTC. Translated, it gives CASSRDTGWPSSYNEQFF.

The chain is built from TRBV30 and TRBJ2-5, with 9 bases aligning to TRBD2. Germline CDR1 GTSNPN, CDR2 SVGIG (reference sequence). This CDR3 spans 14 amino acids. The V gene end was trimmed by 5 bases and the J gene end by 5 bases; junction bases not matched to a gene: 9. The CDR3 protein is CAWATGTSRETQYF. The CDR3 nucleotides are TGTGCCTGGGCGACCGGGACTAGCCGGGAGACCCAGTACTTC. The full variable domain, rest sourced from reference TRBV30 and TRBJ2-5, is SQTIHQWPATLVQPVGSPLSLECTVEGTSNPNLYWYRQAAGRGLQLLFYSVGIGQISSEVPQNLSASRPQDRQFILSSKKLLLSDSGFYLCAWATGTSRETQYFGPGTRLLVL.

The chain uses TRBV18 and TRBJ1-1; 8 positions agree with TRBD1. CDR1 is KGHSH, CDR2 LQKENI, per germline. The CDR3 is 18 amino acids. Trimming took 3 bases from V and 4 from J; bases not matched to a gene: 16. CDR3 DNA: TGTGCCAGCTCACCTATTCGGCAGGGGGCTAGTTTATCCACTGAAGCTTTCTTT. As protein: CASSPIRQGASLSTEAFF.

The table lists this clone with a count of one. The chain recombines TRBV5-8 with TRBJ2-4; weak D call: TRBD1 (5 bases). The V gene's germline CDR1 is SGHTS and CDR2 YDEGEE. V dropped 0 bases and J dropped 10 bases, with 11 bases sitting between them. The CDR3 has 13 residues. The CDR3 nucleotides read TGTGCCAGCAGCTTGGGACAGCCGAGTATTCAGTACTTC. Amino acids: CASSLGQPSIQYF.

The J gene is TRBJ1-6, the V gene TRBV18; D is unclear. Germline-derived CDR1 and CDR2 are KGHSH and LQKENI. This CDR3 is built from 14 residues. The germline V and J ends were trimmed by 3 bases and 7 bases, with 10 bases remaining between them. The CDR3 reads CASSPRNENSPLHF. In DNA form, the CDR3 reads TGTGCCAGCTCACCTAGAAACGAGAATTCACCCCTCCACTTT.

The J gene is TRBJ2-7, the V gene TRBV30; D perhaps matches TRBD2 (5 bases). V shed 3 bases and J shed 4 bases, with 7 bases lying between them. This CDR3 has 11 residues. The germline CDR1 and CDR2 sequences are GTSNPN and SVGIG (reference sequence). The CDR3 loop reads CAWREVYEQYF. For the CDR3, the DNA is TGTGCCTGGAGGGAGGTATACGAGCAGTACTTC.

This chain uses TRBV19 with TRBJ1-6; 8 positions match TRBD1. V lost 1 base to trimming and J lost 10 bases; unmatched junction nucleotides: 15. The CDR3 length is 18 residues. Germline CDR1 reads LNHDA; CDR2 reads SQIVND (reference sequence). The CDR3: CASSIGYARGRNRSPLHF. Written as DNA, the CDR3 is TGTGCCAGTAGTATAGGGTACGCCAGGGGGCGGAATCGGTCACCCCTCCACTTT.

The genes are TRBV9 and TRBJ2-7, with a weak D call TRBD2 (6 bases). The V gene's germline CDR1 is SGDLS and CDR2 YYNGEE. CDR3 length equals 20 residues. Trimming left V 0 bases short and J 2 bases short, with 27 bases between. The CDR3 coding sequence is TGTGCCAGCAGCGTAGTGCCAAGCCTGGAAATTCCGGGACTCACCTACGAGCAGTACTTC. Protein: CASSVVPSLEIPGLTYEQYF.

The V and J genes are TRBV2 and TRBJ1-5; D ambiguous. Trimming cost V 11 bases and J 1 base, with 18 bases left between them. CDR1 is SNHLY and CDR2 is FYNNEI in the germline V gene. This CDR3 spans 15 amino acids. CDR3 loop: CASSRFGESNQPQHF. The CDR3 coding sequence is TGTGCCTCCTCGCGGTTTGGGGAGAGCAATCAGCCCCAGCATTTT.

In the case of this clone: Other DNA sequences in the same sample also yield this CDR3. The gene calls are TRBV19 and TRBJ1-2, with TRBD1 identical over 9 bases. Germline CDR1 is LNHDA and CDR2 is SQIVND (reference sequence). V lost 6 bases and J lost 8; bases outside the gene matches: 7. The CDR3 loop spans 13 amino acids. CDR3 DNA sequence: TGTGCCAGTAGCAAGGACAGGGGATACGGCTACACCTTC. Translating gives CASSKDRGYGYTF.

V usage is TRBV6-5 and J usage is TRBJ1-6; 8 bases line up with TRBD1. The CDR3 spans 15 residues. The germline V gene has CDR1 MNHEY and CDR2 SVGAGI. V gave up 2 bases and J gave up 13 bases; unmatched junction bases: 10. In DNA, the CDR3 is TGTGCCAGCAGTTACGACGGACAGGGTGGAGTCCCCCTCCACTTT. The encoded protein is CASSYDGQGGVPLHF.

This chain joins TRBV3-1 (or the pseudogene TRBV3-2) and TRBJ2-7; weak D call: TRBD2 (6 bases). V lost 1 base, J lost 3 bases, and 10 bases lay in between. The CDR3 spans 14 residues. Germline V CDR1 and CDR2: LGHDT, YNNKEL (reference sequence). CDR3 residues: CASSQAGANYEQYF. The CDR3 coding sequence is TGTGCCAGCAGCCAAGCGGGAGCTAACTACGAGCAGTACTTC.

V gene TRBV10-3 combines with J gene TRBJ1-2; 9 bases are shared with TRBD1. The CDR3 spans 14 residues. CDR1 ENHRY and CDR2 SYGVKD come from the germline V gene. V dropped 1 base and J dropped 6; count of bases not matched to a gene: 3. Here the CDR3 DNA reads TGTGCCATCAGTGAGTTACAGGGGGCGAATGGCTACACCTTC. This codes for CAISELQGANGYTF.

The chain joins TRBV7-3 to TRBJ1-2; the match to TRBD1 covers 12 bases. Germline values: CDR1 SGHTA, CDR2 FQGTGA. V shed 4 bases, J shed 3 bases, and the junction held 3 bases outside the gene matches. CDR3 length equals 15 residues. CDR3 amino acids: CASSSGTGGDYGYTF. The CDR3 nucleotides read TGTGCCAGCAGCTCCGGGACAGGGGGCGACTATGGCTACACCTTC.

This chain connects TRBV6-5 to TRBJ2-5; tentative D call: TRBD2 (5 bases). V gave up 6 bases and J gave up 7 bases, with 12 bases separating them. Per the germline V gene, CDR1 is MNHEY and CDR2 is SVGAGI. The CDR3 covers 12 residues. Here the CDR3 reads CASRPSNPTQYF. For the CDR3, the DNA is TGTGCCAGCAGACCTAGCAACCCGACCCAGTACTTC.

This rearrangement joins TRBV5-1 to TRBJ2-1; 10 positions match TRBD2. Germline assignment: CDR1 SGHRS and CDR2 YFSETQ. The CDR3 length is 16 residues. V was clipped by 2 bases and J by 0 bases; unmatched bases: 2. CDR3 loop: CASSFLAGGSYNEQFF. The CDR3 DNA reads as TGCGCCAGCAGCTTTTTAGCGGGGGGCTCCTACAATGAGCAGTTCTTC.

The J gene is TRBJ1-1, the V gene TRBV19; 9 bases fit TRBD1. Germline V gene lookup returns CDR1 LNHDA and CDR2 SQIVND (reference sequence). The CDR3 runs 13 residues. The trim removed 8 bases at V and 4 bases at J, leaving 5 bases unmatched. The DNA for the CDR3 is TGTGCCAGTGTGGACAGGGGTTCCACTGAAGCTTTCTTT. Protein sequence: CASVDRGSTEAFF.

The CDR3 bases are TGTGCCACCAGCTCTTTAGGGGATTCACCCCTCCACTTT. Its protein is CATSSLGDSPLHF. The chain employs TRBV15 and TRBJ1-6; the D gene is possibly TRBD1 (5 bases). CDR1 is LNHNV and CDR2 is YYDKDF in the germline V gene (reference sequence). The CDR3 extends over 13 amino acids. V was trimmed by 5 bases and J by 8 bases, leaving 10 bases between them.

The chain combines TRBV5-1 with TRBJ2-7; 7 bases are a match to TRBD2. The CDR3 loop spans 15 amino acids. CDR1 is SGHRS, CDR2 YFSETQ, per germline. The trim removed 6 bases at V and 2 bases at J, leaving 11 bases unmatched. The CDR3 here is CASTPGSGATYEQYF. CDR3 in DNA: TGCGCCAGCACCCCAGGGAGCGGGGCCACCTACGAGCAGTACTTC. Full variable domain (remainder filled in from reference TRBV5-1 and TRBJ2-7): KAGVTQTPRYLIKTRGQQVTLSCSPISGHRSVSWYQQTPGQGLQFLFEYFSETQRNKGNFPGRFSGRQFSNSRSEMNVSTLELGDSALYLCASTPGSGATYEQYFGPGTRLTVT.

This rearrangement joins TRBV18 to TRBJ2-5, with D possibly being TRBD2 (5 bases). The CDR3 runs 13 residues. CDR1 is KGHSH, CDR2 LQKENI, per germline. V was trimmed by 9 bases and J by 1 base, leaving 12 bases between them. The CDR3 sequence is CASQQGSQETQYF. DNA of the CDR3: TGTGCCAGTCAACAAGGGAGCCAAGAGACCCAGTACTTC.

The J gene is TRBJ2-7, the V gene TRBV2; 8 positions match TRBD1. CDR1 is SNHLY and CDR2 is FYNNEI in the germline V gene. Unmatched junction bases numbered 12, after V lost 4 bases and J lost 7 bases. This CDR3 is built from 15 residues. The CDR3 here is CASSVQGAVSGEQYF. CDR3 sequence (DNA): TGTGCCAGCAGTGTTCAGGGGGCGGTATCGGGGGAGCAGTACTTC.

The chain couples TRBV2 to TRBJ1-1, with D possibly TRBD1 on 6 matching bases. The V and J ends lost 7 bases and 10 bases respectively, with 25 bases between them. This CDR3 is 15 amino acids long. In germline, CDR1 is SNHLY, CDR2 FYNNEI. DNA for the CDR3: TGTGCCAGCACCCTCAGCTGGGGGCCGAACTTGTCAGCTTTCTTT. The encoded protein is CASTLSWGPNLSAFF.

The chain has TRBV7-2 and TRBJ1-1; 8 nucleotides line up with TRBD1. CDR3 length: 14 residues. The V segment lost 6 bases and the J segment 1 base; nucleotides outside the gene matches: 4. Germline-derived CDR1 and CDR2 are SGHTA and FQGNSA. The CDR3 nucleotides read TGTGCCAGCAGGGCACAGGGGGGGAACACTGAAGCTTTCTTT. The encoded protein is CASRAQGGNTEAFF.

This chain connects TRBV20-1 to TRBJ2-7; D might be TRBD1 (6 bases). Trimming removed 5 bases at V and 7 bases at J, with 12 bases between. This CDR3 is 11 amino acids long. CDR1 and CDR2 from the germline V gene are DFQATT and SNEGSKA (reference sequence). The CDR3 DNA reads TGCAGTGCTGGGGGCGGTTTAGAGCAGTACTTC. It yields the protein CSAGGGLEQYF.